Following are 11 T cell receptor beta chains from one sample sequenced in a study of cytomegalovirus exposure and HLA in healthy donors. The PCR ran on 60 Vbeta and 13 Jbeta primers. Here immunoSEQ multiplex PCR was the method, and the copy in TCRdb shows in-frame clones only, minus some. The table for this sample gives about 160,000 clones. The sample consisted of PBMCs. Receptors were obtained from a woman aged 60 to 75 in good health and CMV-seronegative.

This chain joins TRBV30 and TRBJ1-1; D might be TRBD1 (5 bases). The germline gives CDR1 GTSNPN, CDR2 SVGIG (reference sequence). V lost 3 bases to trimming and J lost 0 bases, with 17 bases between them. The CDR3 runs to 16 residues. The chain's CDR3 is CAWRRQLSFMNTEAFF. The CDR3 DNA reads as TGTGCCTGGAGAAGACAGCTGAGTTTTATGAACACTGAAGCTTTCTTT. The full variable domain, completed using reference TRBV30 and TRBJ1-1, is SQTIHQWPATLVQPVGSPLSLECTVEGTSNPNLYWYRQAAGRGLQLLFYSVGIGQISSEVPQNLSASRPQDRQFILSSKKLLLSDSGFYLCAWRRQLSFMNTEAFFGQGTRLTVV.

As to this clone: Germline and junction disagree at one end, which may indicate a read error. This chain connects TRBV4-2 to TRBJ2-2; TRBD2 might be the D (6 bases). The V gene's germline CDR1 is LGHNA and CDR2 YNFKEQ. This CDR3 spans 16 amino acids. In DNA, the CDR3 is TGTGCCAGCAGCCTAACTCCAGTGGGGTACACCGGGGGGCTGTTTTTT. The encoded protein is CASSLTPVGYTGGLFF.

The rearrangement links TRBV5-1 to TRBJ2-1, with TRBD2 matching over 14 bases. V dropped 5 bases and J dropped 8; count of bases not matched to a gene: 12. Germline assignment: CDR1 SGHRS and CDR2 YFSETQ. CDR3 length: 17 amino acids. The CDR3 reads CASRDPRLAGGAYEQFF. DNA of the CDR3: TGCGCCAGCAGAGACCCCAGACTAGCGGGAGGGGCCTATGAGCAGTTCTTC.

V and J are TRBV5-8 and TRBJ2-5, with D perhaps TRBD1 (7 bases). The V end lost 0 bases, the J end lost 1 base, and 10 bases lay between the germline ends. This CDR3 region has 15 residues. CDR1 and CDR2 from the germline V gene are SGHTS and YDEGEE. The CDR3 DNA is TGTGCCAGCAGCTTGGGACAGGGAGGCCAAGAGACCCAGTACTTC. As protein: CASSLGQGGQETQYF.

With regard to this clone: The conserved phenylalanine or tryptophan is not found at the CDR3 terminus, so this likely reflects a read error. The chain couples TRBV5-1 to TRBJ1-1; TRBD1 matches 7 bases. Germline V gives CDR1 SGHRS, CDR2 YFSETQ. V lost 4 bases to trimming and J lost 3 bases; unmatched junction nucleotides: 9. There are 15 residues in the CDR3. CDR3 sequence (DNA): TGCGCCAGCAGCCCGGGAGGGGGCGCGGACACTGAAGCTTTCCTT. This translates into CASSPGGGADTEAFL.

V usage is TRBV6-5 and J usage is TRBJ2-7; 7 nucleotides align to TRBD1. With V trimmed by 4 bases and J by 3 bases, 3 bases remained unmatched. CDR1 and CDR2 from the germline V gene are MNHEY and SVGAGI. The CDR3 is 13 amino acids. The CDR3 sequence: CASSSWDSYEQYF. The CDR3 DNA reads TGTGCCAGCAGTTCATGGGACAGCTACGAGCAGTACTTC.

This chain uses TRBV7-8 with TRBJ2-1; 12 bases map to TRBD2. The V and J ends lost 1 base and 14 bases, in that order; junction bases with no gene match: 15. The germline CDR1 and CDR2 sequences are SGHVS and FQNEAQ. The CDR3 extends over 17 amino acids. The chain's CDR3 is CASSLESTSGRKSSEFF. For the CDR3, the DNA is TGTGCCAGCAGCTTAGAGTCTACTAGCGGGAGGAAGTCTTCGGAGTTCTTC.

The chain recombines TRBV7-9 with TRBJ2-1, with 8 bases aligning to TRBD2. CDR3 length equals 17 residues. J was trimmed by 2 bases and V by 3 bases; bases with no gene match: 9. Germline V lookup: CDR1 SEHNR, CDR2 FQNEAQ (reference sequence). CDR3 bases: TGTGCCAGCAGCTTTCAGCGGGAGATTAGCACCTACAATGAGCAGTTCTTC. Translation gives CASSFQREISTYNEQFF.

The CDR3 sequence: CASSERGRDQPQHF. The DNA for the CDR3 is TGTGCCAGCAGTGAAAGGGGGCGGGATCAGCCCCAGCATTTT. V usage is TRBV2 and J usage is TRBJ1-5; 7 nucleotides match TRBD1. V lost 2 bases to trimming and J lost 5 bases; unmatched junction nucleotides: 3. The CDR3 has 14 residues. The germline CDR1 and CDR2 sequences are SNHLY and FYNNEI.

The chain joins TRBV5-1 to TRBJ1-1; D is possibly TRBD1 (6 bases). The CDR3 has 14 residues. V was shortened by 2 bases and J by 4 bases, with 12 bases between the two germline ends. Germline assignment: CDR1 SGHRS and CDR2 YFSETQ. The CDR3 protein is CASSFGPGATEAFF. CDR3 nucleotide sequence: TGCGCCAGCAGCTTCGGCCCAGGGGCCACTGAAGCTTTCTTT.

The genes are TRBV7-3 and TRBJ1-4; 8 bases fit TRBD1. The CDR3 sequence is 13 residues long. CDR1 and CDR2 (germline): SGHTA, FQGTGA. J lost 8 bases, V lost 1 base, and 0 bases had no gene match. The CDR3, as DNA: TGTGCCAGCAGCTTAAACAGGGGGGAAAAACTGTTTTTT. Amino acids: CASSLNRGEKLFF. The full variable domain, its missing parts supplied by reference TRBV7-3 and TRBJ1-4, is GAGVSQTPSNKVTEKGKYVELRCDPISGHTALYWYRQSLGQGPEFLIYFQGTGAADDSGLPNDRFFAVRPEGSVSTLKIQRTERGDSAVYLCASSLNRGEKLFFGSGTQLSVL.